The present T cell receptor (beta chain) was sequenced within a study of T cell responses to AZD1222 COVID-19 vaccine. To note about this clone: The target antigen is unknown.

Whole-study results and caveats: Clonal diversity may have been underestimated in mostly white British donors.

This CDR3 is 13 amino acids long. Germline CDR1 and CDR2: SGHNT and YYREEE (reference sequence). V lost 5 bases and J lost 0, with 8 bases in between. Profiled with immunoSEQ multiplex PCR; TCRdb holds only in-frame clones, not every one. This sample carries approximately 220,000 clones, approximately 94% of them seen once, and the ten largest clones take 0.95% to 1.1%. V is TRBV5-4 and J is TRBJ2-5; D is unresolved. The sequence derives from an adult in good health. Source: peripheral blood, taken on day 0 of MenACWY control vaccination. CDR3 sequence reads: CASSRANQETQYF. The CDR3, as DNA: TGTGCCAGCAGTCGAGCCAACCAAGAGACCCAGTACTTC. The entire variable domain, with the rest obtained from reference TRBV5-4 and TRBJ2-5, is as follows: ETGVTQSPTHLIKTRGQQVTLRCSSQSGHNTVSWYQQALGQGPQFIFQYYREEENGRGNFPPRFSGLQFPNYSSELNVNALELDDSALYLCASSRANQETQYFGPGTRLLVL.